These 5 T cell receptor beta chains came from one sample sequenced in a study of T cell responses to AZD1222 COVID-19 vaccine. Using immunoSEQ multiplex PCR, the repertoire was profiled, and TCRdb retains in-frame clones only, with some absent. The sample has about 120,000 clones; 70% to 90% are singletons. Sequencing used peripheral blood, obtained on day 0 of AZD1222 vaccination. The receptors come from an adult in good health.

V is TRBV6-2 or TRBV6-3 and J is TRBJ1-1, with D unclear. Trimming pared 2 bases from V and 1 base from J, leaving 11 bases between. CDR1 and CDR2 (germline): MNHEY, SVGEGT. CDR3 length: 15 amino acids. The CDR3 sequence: CASSYGITPNTEAFF. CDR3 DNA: TGTGCCAGCAGTTACGGTATTACACCGAACACTGAAGCTTTCTTT.

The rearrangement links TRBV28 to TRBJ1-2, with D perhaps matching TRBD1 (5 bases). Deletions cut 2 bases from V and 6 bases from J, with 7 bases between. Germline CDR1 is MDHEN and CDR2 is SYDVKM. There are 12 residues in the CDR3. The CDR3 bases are TGTGCCAGCAGTTTAGGAGGGGATGGCTACACCTTC. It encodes CASSLGGDGYTF.

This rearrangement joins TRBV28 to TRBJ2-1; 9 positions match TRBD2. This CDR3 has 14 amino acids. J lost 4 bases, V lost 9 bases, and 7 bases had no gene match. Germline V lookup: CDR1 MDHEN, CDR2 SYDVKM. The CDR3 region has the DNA TGTGCCAGTTTAGCGGGAGCCCGGTACAATGAGCAGTTCTTC. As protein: CASLAGARYNEQFF.

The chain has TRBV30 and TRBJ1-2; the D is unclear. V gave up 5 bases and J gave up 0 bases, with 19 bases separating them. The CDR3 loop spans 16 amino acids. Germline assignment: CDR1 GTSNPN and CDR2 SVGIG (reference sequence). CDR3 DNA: TGTGCCTGGGGCTTACACTTATCTTCAGCTAACTATGGCTACACCTTC. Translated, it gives CAWGLHLSSANYGYTF.

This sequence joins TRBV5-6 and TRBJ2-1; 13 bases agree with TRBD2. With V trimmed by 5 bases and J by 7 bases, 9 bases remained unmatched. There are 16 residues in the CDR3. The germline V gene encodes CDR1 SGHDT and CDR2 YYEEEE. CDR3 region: CASSPPGLAGPNEQFF. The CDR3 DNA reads TGTGCCAGCAGTCCCCCGGGACTAGCGGGGCCTAATGAGCAGTTCTTC.